This T cell receptor beta chain was sequenced in a study of CD8+CD57+ T cells in acquired aplastic anemia. Study details: Sorted cells (CD4+ and CD8+) yielded DNA amounts that averaged approximately 2.9 ug. Overall study results and limits: Patients shared approximately 30 CD8+ CDR3 sequences with controls.

This clonotype was seen a handful of times. Its antigen is not known. CDR3 and TCR beta VDJ profiling relied on a genomic DNA template. TCRdb called the reads again in MiXCR, with one record for every CDR3 protein. The profile shows roughly 160,000 distinct CDR3 sequences, roughly 48% of them singletons. Sequenced patients had shown CD8+CD57+ cell expansion by flow cytometry. Sequencing was done on a sample of sorted CD4+, CD8+, or CD8+CD57+ T cells (not recorded which) from PBMCs. This TCR came from a human donor with aplastic anemia.

The CDR3 DNA follows: TGTGCCAGCGGAACAGGGAATTCACCCCTCCACTTT. Protein product: CASGTGNSPLHF. The gene calls are TRBV11-2 and TRBJ1-6; possibly TRBD1 for D (6 bases). This CDR3 has 12 residues. Germline V CDR1 and CDR2: SGHAT, FQNNGV. V lost 8 bases, J lost 7 bases, and 9 bases lay in between. Together with reference TRBV11-2 and TRBJ1-6, the CDR3 gives the full variable domain: EAGVAQSPRYKIIEKRQSVAFWCNPISGHATLYWYQQILGQGPKLLIQFQNNGVVDDSQLPKDRFSAERLKGVDSTLKIQPAKLEDSAVYLCASGTGNSPLHFGNGTRLTVT.